The present T cell receptor (beta chain) was sequenced within a study of blood T cell repertoires in COVID-19. About the research overall: Whether acute or convalescent, the COVID-19 samples came from the United States, Italy and Spain. The cDNA or gDNA used as material had been derived from T cells, B-cell-depleted T cells, or PBMCs.

Methods used by the authors: Reference gene primer amplification gave nucleated cell count estimates. Sequenced by immunoSEQ multiplex PCR; TCRdb stores in-frame clones only, minus some. The V and J calls and the clone size are those of that table, but D and trimming were determined from the DNA. Of tens of thousands of clones listed, roughly 82% are singletons. CDR3 size: 12 residues. Looked up from germline, CDR1 is SGHRS and CDR2 is YFSETQ. The junction had 6 bases not matched to a gene; V was cut back by 8 bases and J by 4 bases. The TCR originated in a human donor in a cohort sampled during active COVID-19. The gene calls are TRBV5-1 and TRBJ2-7; the match to TRBD1 covers 7 bases. Sequencing was done on a sample of peripheral blood. For the CDR3, the DNA is TGCGCCAGTACCGGGACAGCTTACGAGCAGTACTTC. Translating gives CASTGTAYEQYF.